Listed here are 3 T cell receptor beta chains from one sample, sequenced in a study of blood T cell repertoires in COVID-19. The protocol was immunoSEQ multiplex PCR, while the TCRdb copy is restricted to in-frame clones and leaves out a portion. The data show roughly 54,000 clones, roughly 83% seen once. Sequenced material: peripheral blood. All receptors derive from a woman in her sixties with acute or convalescent COVID-19.

The V and J genes are TRBV5-1 and TRBJ1-1; 10 positions agree with TRBD1. Germline-derived CDR1 and CDR2 are SGHRS and YFSETQ. This CDR3 has 14 amino acids. The ends lost 4 bases at V and 7 bases at J; junction bases unmatched: 7. The DNA for the CDR3 is TGCGCCAGCAGCACGACAGGGGGCAACGGTGAAGCTTTCTTT. It is translated as CASSTTGGNGEAFF.

The gene calls are TRBV11-3 and TRBJ2-2; 12 nucleotides agree with TRBD2. The CDR3 runs to 15 residues. Germline V CDR1 and CDR2: SGHNT, YENEEA. V was pared by 5 bases and J by 5 bases, with 3 bases of the junction left unmatched. The CDR3 region is CASSPGLAGTGELFF. As DNA, the CDR3 is TGTGCCAGCAGCCCAGGACTAGCGGGGACCGGGGAGCTGTTTTTT.

Points on this clone: The sample has other DNA sequences that encode this CDR3 too. The rearrangement uses TRBV9 and TRBJ1-1, with TRBD1 matching over 7 bases. The V gene's germline CDR1 is SGDLS and CDR2 YYNGEE. J lost 4 bases, V lost 0 bases, and 3 bases had no gene match. CDR3 length: 14 residues. The CDR3 nucleotides read TGTGCCAGCAGCGTAGGGCAGGGGGGCACTGAAGCTTTCTTT. It translates to CASSVGQGGTEAFF.